These 27 T cell receptor beta chains were all obtained from the same sample, sequenced in a study of shared clonotypes between healthy human individuals. Sequencing used immunoSEQ multiplex PCR; TCRdb keeps in-frame clones, though not all of them. This sample has 1.6 million or so clones, with approximately 98.5% found just once. Input material: naive CD4+ T cells sorted from blood. The subset denotes: CD45RA+ positively selected. The receptors stem from a man aged 30-40 years in good health.

V usage is TRBV28 and J usage is TRBJ1-2; 7 bases are shared with TRBD1. V trimming: 6 bases; J trimming: 5 bases; junction bases outside the gene matches: 6. CDR3 length equals 13 residues. Per germline, CDR1 MDHEN and CDR2 SYDVKM. The CDR3 loop is CASSTGDMYGYTF. The CDR3 nucleotides are TGTGCCAGCAGCACAGGGGACATGTATGGCTACACCTTC.

As to this clone: The sample has other DNA sequences that encode this CDR3 too. The gene calls are TRBV29-1 and TRBJ2-1; D gene unclear. The CDR3 runs 14 residues. V gave up 3 bases and J gave up 0 bases, with 9 bases separating them. Germline V lookup: CDR1 SQVTM, CDR2 ANQGSEA. The CDR3 DNA reads TGCAGCGTTGAGCCGCGCGGCTCCTACAATGAGCAGTTCTTC. Protein: CSVEPRGSYNEQFF.

The J gene is TRBJ2-7, the V gene TRBV9, with a possible D match to TRBD1 (6 bases). V was shortened by 3 bases and J by 5 bases, with 18 bases between the two germline ends. This CDR3 contains 15 residues. The germline V gene has CDR1 SGDLS and CDR2 YYNGEE. CDR3 sequence (DNA): TGTGCCAGCAGCGCAACCCCCGGGACATGGAACGAGCAGTACTTC. Amino acid sequence: CASSATPGTWNEQYF.

J is TRBJ2-5 and V is TRBV7-2; D is unclear. CDR3 size: 14 residues. The germline CDR1 and CDR2 sequences are SGHTA and FQGNSA. Trimming left V 1 base short and J 5 bases short, with 11 bases between. Here the CDR3 DNA reads TGTGCCAGCAGCTTAGGGGGTAGATTGGAGACCCAGTACTTC. This gives the protein CASSLGGRLETQYF.

The chain links TRBV30 to TRBJ2-7; TRBD2 aligns across 8 bases. Per germline, CDR1 GTSNPN and CDR2 SVGIG (reference sequence). The ends lost 2 bases at V and 2 bases at J; junction bases unmatched: 2. This CDR3 has 13 residues. DNA for the CDR3: TGTGCCTGGAGTACTAGCGGAGCCTACGAGCAGTACTTC. Residues: CAWSTSGAYEQYF.

This chain links TRBV2 with TRBJ2-4; maybe TRBD2 (5 bases). CDR3 length equals 12 residues. V was clipped by 8 bases and J by 5 bases, with 10 bases between them. Germline lookup yields CDR1 SNHLY and CDR2 FYNNEI. DNA of the CDR3: TGTGCCAGCGGGGAGACGGAAAACATTCAGTACTTC. Translation gives CASGETENIQYF.

This chain connects TRBV18 to TRBJ2-1; 9 bases agree with TRBD1. The CDR3 has 15 amino acids. Unmatched junction bases numbered 9, after V lost 5 bases and J lost 7 bases. Germline-derived CDR1 and CDR2 are KGHSH and LQKENI. CDR3 DNA sequence: TGTGCCAGCTCATCCACAGGGGGCGCGGGGAATGAGCAGTTCTTC. It codes for CASSSTGGAGNEQFF.

The V and J genes are TRBV7-9 and TRBJ2-3; TRBD1 is a possible D gene (7 bases). Looked up from germline, CDR1 is SEHNR and CDR2 is FQNEAQ (reference sequence). Trimming stripped 1 base from V and 4 bases from J, with 9 bases between. The CDR3 loop spans 14 amino acids. The CDR3 nucleotides read TGTGCCAGCAGCTTAGTCAGGGGGGCAGATACGCAGTATTTT. Translation gives CASSLVRGADTQYF.

CDR3 sequence reads: CASSRGTSGTNTGELFF. The CDR3 region has the DNA TGTGCCAGCAGCAGGGGGACTAGCGGGACGAACACCGGGGAGCTGTTTTTT. The gene calls are TRBV5-8 and TRBJ2-2; 13 bases line up with TRBD2. The V segment lost 4 bases and the J segment 0 bases; nucleotides outside the gene matches: 3. The germline CDR1 and CDR2 sequences are SGHTS and YDEGEE. The CDR3 runs to 17 residues.

The CDR3 spells CAISESGLAGADTQYF. The DNA for the CDR3 is TGTGCCATCAGTGAGTCGGGACTAGCGGGCGCAGATACGCAGTATTTT. V is TRBV10-3 and J is TRBJ2-3; TRBD2 matches at 12 bases. Trimming cost V 0 bases and J 4 bases; bases outside gene matches: 2. Germline CDR1 ENHRY, CDR2 SYGVKD. The CDR3 runs 16 residues.

The chain recombines TRBV18 with TRBJ2-1; perhaps TRBD2 as D (5 bases). This CDR3 is built from 14 residues. V shed 3 bases and J shed 6 bases, with 12 bases lying between them. Germline lookup yields CDR1 KGHSH and CDR2 LQKENI. CDR3 nucleotide sequence: TGTGCCAGCTCACCTGTGCGGGCGCGCAATGAGCAGTTCTTC. Protein: CASSPVRARNEQFF.

The chain employs TRBV28 and TRBJ2-7; no clear D. Germline values: CDR1 MDHEN, CDR2 SYDVKM. V was pared by 5 bases and J by 5 bases, with 19 bases between. This CDR3 is 15 amino acids long. The CDR3 is CASSTTVLGPHEQYF. The DNA of the CDR3 is TGTGCCAGCAGTACGACCGTCCTGGGCCCCCACGAGCAGTACTTC.

This rearrangement joins TRBV27 to TRBJ1-1, with D unresolved. V lost 5 bases and J 0 bases, leaving 16 bases between the germline ends. The germline CDR1 and CDR2 sequences are MNHEY and SMNVEV (reference sequence). The CDR3 sequence is 16 residues long. The CDR3 is CASSRAIGLMNTEAFF. The CDR3 coding sequence is TGTGCCAGCAGTCGCGCTATAGGGCTGATGAACACTGAAGCTTTCTTT.

The chain links TRBV28 to TRBJ2-7; D is perhaps TRBD1 (6 bases). V lost 7 bases to trimming and J lost 6 bases, with 19 bases between them. The CDR3 is 14 amino acids. CDR1 is MDHEN, CDR2 SYDVKM, per germline. The CDR3 loop reads CASNVGRPGAEQYF. For the CDR3, the DNA is TGTGCCAGCAACGTGGGCCGTCCAGGGGCCGAGCAGTACTTC.

The chain's CDR3 is CSVEELAGGEQFF. The CDR3 nucleotides are TGCAGCGTTGAAGAGTTAGCGGGAGGTGAGCAGTTCTTC. The chain carries TRBV29-1 and TRBJ2-1; TRBD2 matches at 10 bases. Per germline, CDR1 SQVTM and CDR2 ANQGSEA. V shed 0 bases and J 9 bases; nucleotides not matched to a gene: 2. The CDR3 length is 13 residues.

The rearrangement uses TRBV7-2 and TRBJ1-1, with D perhaps TRBD1 (6 bases). Germline CDR1 reads SGHTA; CDR2 reads FQGNSA. With 1 base removed from V and 3 bases from J, the gap between germline ends came to 9 bases. There are 14 residues in the CDR3. Here the CDR3 DNA reads TGTGCCAGCAGCTTAGGGGGGCGATACACTGAAGCTTTCTTT. Protein sequence: CASSLGGRYTEAFF. Full variable domain (rest looked up from reference TRBV7-2 and TRBJ1-1): GAGVSQSPSNKVTEKGKDVELRCDPISGHTALYWYRQSLGQGLEFLIYFQGNSAPDKSGLPSDRFSAERTGGSVSTLTIQRTQQEDSAVYLCASSLGGRYTEAFFGQGTRLTVV.

This chain uses TRBV27 with TRBJ1-5; maybe TRBD1 (6 bases). The V end lost 6 bases, the J end lost 1 base, and 13 bases lay between the germline ends. Per the germline V gene, CDR1 is MNHEY and CDR2 is SMNVEV (reference sequence). CDR3 length equals 15 residues. CDR3 bases: TGTGCCAGCAGCCCCCGCCAGGGGAGCAATCAGCCCCAGCATTTT. This codes for CASSPRQGSNQPQHF.

This clone was observed once. This chain connects TRBV11-2 to TRBJ2-7, with D possibly TRBD2 on 7 matching bases. V lost 2 bases to trimming and J lost 4 bases, with 21 bases between them. Germline CDR1 is SGHAT and CDR2 is FQNNGV. This CDR3 has 17 amino acids. The CDR3 nucleotides are TGTGCCAGCAGCTTACCGGTGGGGGGCGGGAGAGTTTACGAGCAGTACTTC. Protein: CASSLPVGGGRVYEQYF.

This rearrangement joins TRBV20-1 to TRBJ2-3; no definite D call. V was shortened by 7 bases and J by 0 bases, with 5 bases between the two germline ends. This CDR3 contains 11 residues. Germline CDR1 reads DFQATT; CDR2 reads SNEGSKA (reference sequence). The DNA for the CDR3 is TGCAGTGAAGGAAGCACAGATACGCAGTATTTT. Translation gives CSEGSTDTQYF.

CDR3 sequence reads: CASSFAEGSSYNEQFF. CDR3 DNA: TGCGCCAGCAGCTTCGCGGAGGGCAGCTCCTACAATGAGCAGTTCTTC. This chain links TRBV5-1 with TRBJ2-1, with D perhaps matching TRBD2 (6 bases). The V gene lost 2 bases and the J gene lost 0 bases, with 12 bases spanning the gap. Per the germline V gene, CDR1 is SGHRS and CDR2 is YFSETQ. The CDR3 is 16 amino acids.

This chain links TRBV4-3 with TRBJ1-2; no clear D gene. Germline assignment: CDR1 LGHNA and CDR2 YSLEER. The CDR3 sequence is 16 residues long. The V and J ends lost 1 base and 4 bases respectively, with 16 bases between them. CDR3 amino acids: CASSQGLTVTLYGYTF. The DNA for the CDR3 is TGCGCCAGCAGCCAAGGTCTAACAGTTACCCTCTATGGCTACACCTTC.

The CDR3 sequence: CASSQESTGRNIQYF. The CDR3 nucleotides are TGCGCCAGCAGCCAAGAATCGACAGGAAGAAACATTCAGTACTTC. The V and J genes are TRBV4-1 and TRBJ2-4, with TRBD1 as a possible D gene (6 bases). Germline assignment: CDR1 MGHRA and CDR2 YSYEKL. The CDR3 contains 15 residues. V was trimmed by 0 bases and J by 6 bases, leaving 12 bases between them.

This clone is a singleton in its sample. This chain connects TRBV5-1 to TRBJ2-1; 9 bases align to TRBD1. The J segment lost 4 bases and the V segment lost 4 bases, leaving 15 bases of the junction unmatched. Germline CDR1 and CDR2: SGHRS and YFSETQ. CDR3 length: 18 residues. The CDR3 nucleotides are TGCGCCAGCAGCCCACAGGGGGCCCGGAGGCAAGTGTACAATGAGCAGTTCTTC. Protein sequence: CASSPQGARRQVYNEQFF.

CDR3 region: CASSPDPVGTEAFF. The CDR3 nucleotides are TGTGCCAGCAGCCCCGACCCGGTTGGCACTGAAGCTTTCTTT. The chain employs TRBV7-2 and TRBJ1-1; no reliable D call. The CDR3 runs 14 residues. V was cut by 5 bases and J by 4 bases, with 14 bases left in between. Per germline, CDR1 SGHTA and CDR2 FQGNSA.

The chain carries TRBV5-1 and TRBJ2-7; no clear D gene. The CDR3 sequence is 17 residues long. Per the germline V gene, CDR1 is SGHRS and CDR2 is YFSETQ. The ends were cut back, 0 bases at V and 0 bases at J, with 16 bases in the middle. This chain's CDR3 is CASSLASRTEFSYEQYF. The CDR3 bases are TGCGCCAGCAGCTTGGCTAGTCGGACGGAATTCTCCTACGAGCAGTACTTC.

This clone was detected only once. The chain recombines TRBV5-4 with TRBJ1-2; a weak D match, TRBD1 (5 bases). The CDR3 spans 13 residues. Germline loops: CDR1 SGHNT, CDR2 YYREEE (reference sequence). Trimming took off 0 bases at V and 5 bases at J, with 8 bases between the two ends. The CDR3 DNA follows: TGTGCCAGCAGCTTGGGGGGGAGATATGGCTACACCTTC. This sequence encodes CASSLGGRYGYTF.

The V call is TRBV6-1, the J call TRBJ2-7, with 7 bases that match TRBD2. The V gene end was trimmed by 8 bases and the J gene end by 2 bases; junction bases not matched to a gene: 9. CDR3 length: 14 residues. Germline-derived CDR1 and CDR2 are MNHNS and SASEGT. The CDR3 here is CASGLAGGTYEQYF. The CDR3, as DNA: TGTGCCAGCGGTTTAGCGGGTGGGACCTACGAGCAGTACTTC.